This TCR beta chain came from a study of T cell changes during pregnancy in multiple sclerosis. Trimming removed 1 base from V and 6 bases from J, with 10 bases in between. CDR1 is SSHAT and CDR2 is FNYEAQ in the germline V gene (reference sequence). The CDR3 length is 14 residues. The method was immunoSEQ multiplex PCR; TCRdb's version includes in-frame clones alone and lacks a portion of them. The repertoire holds 46,000 or so clones, over 85% seen once, with roughly 4% in the top ten. The chain couples TRBV7-7 to TRBJ2-1; no definite D call. The sample consisted of CD8+ T cells from peripheral blood mononuclear cells, taken after pregnancy. The receptor was isolated from a female donor with multiple sclerosis, enrolled in a pregnancy study. This chain's CDR3 is CASSLGGIANEQFF. The CDR3 DNA reads as TGTGCCAGCAGCTTAGGAGGAATTGCCAATGAGCAGTTCTTC. Filled out from reference TRBV7-7 and TRBJ2-1, the complete variable domain reads GAGVSQSPRYKVTKRGQDVTLRCDPISSHATLYWYQQALGQGPEFLTYFNYEAQPDKSGLPSDRFSAERPEGSISTLTIQRTEQRDSAMYRCASSLGGIANEQFFGPGTRLTVL.